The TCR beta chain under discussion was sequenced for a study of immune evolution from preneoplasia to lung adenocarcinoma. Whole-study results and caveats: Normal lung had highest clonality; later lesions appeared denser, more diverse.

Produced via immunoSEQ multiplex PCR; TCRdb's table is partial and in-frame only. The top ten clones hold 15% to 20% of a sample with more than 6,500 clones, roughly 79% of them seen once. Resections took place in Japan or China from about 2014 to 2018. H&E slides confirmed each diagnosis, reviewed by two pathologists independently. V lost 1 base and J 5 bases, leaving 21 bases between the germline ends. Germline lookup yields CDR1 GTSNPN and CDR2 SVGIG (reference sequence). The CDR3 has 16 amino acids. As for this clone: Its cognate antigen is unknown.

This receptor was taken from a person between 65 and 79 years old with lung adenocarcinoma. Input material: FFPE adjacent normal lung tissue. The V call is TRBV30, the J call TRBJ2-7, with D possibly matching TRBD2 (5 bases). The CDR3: CAWSGSPGSVVDEQYF. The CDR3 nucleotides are TGTGCCTGGAGTGGTTCGCCTGGTAGCGTGGTGGACGAGCAGTACTTC.